This T cell receptor (beta chain) appears in the sequencing data of a study of T-cell reconstitution after alpha-beta-depleted transplantation in children. Overall study results and limits: As was reported, about two months after transplant, alpha-beta T cells came from several hundred expanded graft clones. It was surviving recipient T cells and thymic progenitors that gave some patients high TCRbeta diversity at day 60. At the one-year point after transplant, T-cell counts and TCRbeta diversity were found to come mostly from T cells that had been newly produced.

This clonotype came up a few times. Its antigen is undetermined. With V trimmed by 1 base and J by 7 bases, 4 bases remained unmatched. Germline values: CDR1 MDHEN, CDR2 SYDVKM. The CDR3 contains 14 residues. Unique molecular identifiers were incorporated when the TCRbeta library was constructed. TCRdb fed the PCR reads into MiXCR, producing one record per CDR3 protein. The sample includes fewer than 150,000 distinct CDR3 sequences, about 9.9% of them seen just once. The J gene is TRBJ1-2, the V gene TRBV28; 9 bases line up with TRBD1. This sequence was found in a girl less than two years old who had a stem cell transplant for combined immunodeficiency, so the T cells may come from the graft donor. The source was PBMCs, mostly from graft donor cells, collected 180 days after TCRalphabeta/CD19-depleted stem cell transplant. The CDR3 loop reads CASSLYWTGVGYTF. The CDR3 DNA is TGTGCCAGCAGTTTATATTGGACAGGGGTTGGCTACACCTTC.